One sample yielded the 29 T cell receptor beta chains listed below, sequenced in a study of cytomegalovirus exposure and HLA in healthy donors. PCR used 60 Vbeta primers and 13 Jbeta primers. Here immunoSEQ multiplex PCR was the method, and the copy in TCRdb shows in-frame clones only, minus some. The table records some 190,000 clones, over 65% of them present only once. Sequencing was performed on PBMCs. These receptors were collected from a man aged 35-49 years in good health and CMV-seropositive.

This clone was recorded once. This rearrangement joins TRBV6-1 to TRBJ1-4; 9 positions agree with TRBD1. The CDR3 is made up of 14 amino acids. CDR1 is MNHNS and CDR2 is SASEGT in the germline V gene. After removal of 6 bases from V and 5 bases from J, the junction contained 4 bases not matched to a gene. The CDR3 loop is CASREQGANEKLFF. DNA for the CDR3: TGTGCCAGCAGAGAACAGGGGGCGAATGAAAAACTGTTTTTT.

The chain carries TRBV28 and TRBJ1-2; no firm D call. The germline gives CDR1 MDHEN, CDR2 SYDVKM. V dropped 5 bases and J dropped 4 bases, with 11 bases sitting between them. The CDR3 contains 13 residues. In DNA form, the CDR3 reads TGTGCCAGCAGTCCGACGGCGGGCTATGGCTACACCTTC. It specifies CASSPTAGYGYTF.

The chain links TRBV7-9 to TRBJ2-7, with 10 bases lining up with TRBD2. J lost 3 bases, V lost 4 bases, and 6 bases had no gene match. The CDR3 is 15 amino acids. From germline, CDR1 is SEHNR and CDR2 FQNEAQ (reference sequence). The CDR3 sequence: CASSSQREGLYEQYF. The CDR3 DNA reads TGTGCCAGCAGCTCACAGCGGGAGGGCCTCTACGAGCAGTACTTC.

V and J are TRBV7-2 and TRBJ1-2; 8 bases match TRBD1. The germline CDR1 and CDR2 sequences are SGHTA and FQGNSA. The CDR3 spans 16 residues. V lost 2 bases, J lost 3 bases, and 8 bases stayed unmatched. The chain's CDR3 is CASSLHRTGPHYGYTF. Written as DNA, the CDR3 is TGTGCCAGCAGCTTACATAGGACAGGGCCCCACTATGGCTACACCTTC.

J is TRBJ2-6 and V is TRBV27; D unresolved. The V and J ends lost 10 bases and 0 bases respectively, with 16 bases between them. Germline lookup yields CDR1 MNHEY and CDR2 SMNVEV (reference sequence). The CDR3 is 16 amino acids. This chain's CDR3 is CAIFPLVGSGANVLTF. The CDR3 DNA reads TGTGCCATCTTTCCCCTGGTCGGCTCTGGGGCCAACGTCCTGACTTTC.

Only one count was recorded for this clone. The V call is TRBV27, the J call TRBJ2-2; D is undetermined. The CDR3 totals 12 residues. In germline, CDR1 is MNHEY, CDR2 SMNVEV (reference sequence). Trimming took off 5 bases at V and 7 bases at J, with 8 bases between the two ends. This CDR3 reads CASSPLGGELFF. The CDR3 coding sequence is TGTGCCAGCAGTCCCCTCGGCGGGGAGCTGTTTTTT.

This clone turned up a few times. The rearrangement joins TRBV9 to TRBJ2-1; TRBD1 is a possible D gene (5 bases). The CDR3 has 14 residues. Germline lookup yields CDR1 SGDLS and CDR2 YYNGEE. V gave up 0 bases and J gave up 5 bases, with 9 bases separating them. CDR3 protein: CASSVAQGDNEQFF. The CDR3 DNA sequence: TGTGCCAGCAGCGTAGCTCAGGGCGACAATGAGCAGTTCTTC.

The chain has TRBV15 and TRBJ1-6; tentatively, D is TRBD1 (6 bases). The germline gives CDR1 LNHNV, CDR2 YYDKDF (reference sequence). V lost 0 bases and J lost 7, with 16 bases in between. The CDR3 has 17 residues. In DNA form, the CDR3 reads TGTGCCACCAGCAGAGATCCCTCAACAGGGCTGAATTCACCCCTCCACTTT. This codes for CATSRDPSTGLNSPLHF.

Written as DNA, the CDR3 is TGTGCCAGCAGTTTCGGACATAGCGGGAGAGGCACAGATACGCAGTATTTT. This gives the protein CASSFGHSGRGTDTQYF. This chain uses TRBV28 with TRBJ2-3; 9 nucleotides match TRBD2. CDR1 is MDHEN, CDR2 SYDVKM, per germline. The V gene end was trimmed by 3 bases and the J gene end by 1 base; junction bases not matched to a gene: 8. This CDR3 contains 17 residues. Full variable domain (remainder filled in from reference TRBV28 and TRBJ2-3): DVKVTQSSRYLVKRTGEKVFLECVQDMDHENMFWYRQDPGLGLRLIYFSYDVKMKEKGDIPEGYSVSREKKERFSLILESASTNQTSMYLCASSFGHSGRGTDTQYFGPGTRLTVL.

The V gene is TRBV12-5, the J gene TRBJ1-5, with TRBD1 matching 9 bases. CDR3 length equals 17 residues. Germline V gene data show CDR1 as LGHNT and CDR2 as FRNRAP. Unmatched junction bases numbered 10, after V lost 5 bases and J lost 2 bases. Written as DNA, the CDR3 is TGTGCTAGTGGTCCGGGACAGGGTAGCATAGGCAATCAGCCCCAGCATTTT. Encoded protein: CASGPGQGSIGNQPQHF.

The J gene is TRBJ1-4, the V gene TRBV19; no reliable D call. Germline V gene lookup returns CDR1 LNHDA and CDR2 SQIVND (reference sequence). This CDR3 has 14 residues. V lost 1 base, J lost 8 bases, and 11 bases lay in between. The CDR3, as DNA: TGTGCCAGTAGTATAGTCAACAGCAGGGAAAAACTGTTTTTT. Encoded protein: CASSIVNSREKLFF.

The rearrangement uses TRBV29-1 and TRBJ2-6, with unresolved D. The ends were cut back, 5 bases at V and 2 bases at J, with 7 bases in the middle. CDR3 length: 13 residues. Per the germline V gene, CDR1 is SQVTM and CDR2 is ANQGSEA. CDR3 in amino acids: CSVPSAGANVLTF. CDR3 DNA sequence: TGCAGCGTTCCGTCTGCTGGGGCCAACGTCCTGACTTTC. Supplemented by reference TRBV29-1 and TRBJ2-6, the full variable domain reads SAVISQKPSRDICQRGTSLTIQCQVDSQVTMMFWYRQQPGQSLTLIATANQGSEATYESGFVIDKFPISRPNLTFSTLTVSNMSPEDSSIYLCSVPSAGANVLTFGAGSRLTVL.

The rearrangement uses TRBV2 and TRBJ2-2; 12 bases are a match to TRBD1. V was clipped by 9 bases and J by 5 bases; unmatched bases: 7. The V gene's germline CDR1 is SNHLY and CDR2 FYNNEI. The CDR3 runs to 15 residues. DNA for the CDR3: TGTGCCAGTTCTCCGGGACAGGGGGCAACCGGGGAGCTGTTTTTT. Translation gives CASSPGQGATGELFF.

The chain uses TRBV5-1 and TRBJ2-5, with D perhaps matching TRBD1 (5 bases). Germline V gene lookup returns CDR1 SGHRS and CDR2 YFSETQ. CDR3 length: 13 amino acids. V was clipped by 4 bases and J by 1 base, with 8 bases between them. The chain's CDR3 is CASSGASQETQYF. The DNA for the CDR3 is TGCGCCAGCAGCGGGGCTAGCCAAGAGACCCAGTACTTC. The whole variable domain, filled in from reference TRBV5-1 and TRBJ2-5, reads KAGVTQTPRYLIKTRGQQVTLSCSPISGHRSVSWYQQTPGQGLQFLFEYFSETQRNKGNFPGRFSGRQFSNSRSEMNVSTLELGDSALYLCASSGASQETQYFGPGTRLLVL.

This chain uses TRBV7-8 with TRBJ1-2; tentatively, D is TRBD1 (6 bases). The CDR3 extends over 13 amino acids. V was cut by 5 bases and J by 8 bases, with 15 bases left in between. CDR1 SGHVS and CDR2 FQNEAQ come from the germline V gene. Written as DNA, the CDR3 is TGTGCCAGCAGCACGCAGGGGTTCGGCGGCTACACCTTC. Translation: CASSTQGFGGYTF.

J is TRBJ1-1 and V is TRBV7-9; D may be TRBD1 (6 bases). Deletions cut 5 bases from V and 0 bases from J, with 10 bases between. Germline V gives CDR1 SEHNR, CDR2 FQNEAQ (reference sequence). The CDR3 loop spans 14 amino acids. In DNA, the CDR3 is TGTGCCAGCAGCGTGGGGGCCCTGAACACTGAAGCTTTCTTT. This gives the protein CASSVGALNTEAFF.

V gene TRBV7-2 combines with J gene TRBJ1-2, with TRBD1 matching over 10 bases. Germline-derived CDR1 and CDR2 are SGHTA and FQGNSA. There are 16 residues in the CDR3. Germline trimming cut 5 bases from V and 3 bases from J; bases unmatched to any gene: 9. The DNA for the CDR3 is TGTGCCAGCAGCCTTGAGACAGGGGGCTATTACTATGGCTACACCTTC. This encodes CASSLETGGYYYGYTF.

This clone was seen a few times. The V gene is TRBV4-1, the J gene TRBJ2-1; 10 bases are shared with TRBD1. The CDR3 sequence is 16 residues long. Germline lookup yields CDR1 MGHRA and CDR2 YSYEKL. V lost 0 bases and J lost 6; bases outside the gene matches: 5. The CDR3 here is CASSQDIGTGANEQFF. The CDR3 DNA reads TGCGCCAGCAGCCAAGATATCGGGACAGGGGCCAATGAGCAGTTCTTC.

The chain has TRBV6-4 and TRBJ2-1; D possibly corresponds to TRBD2 (5 bases). Germline CDR1 is MRHNA and CDR2 is SNTAGT. CDR3 length: 14 residues. Trimming left V 0 bases short and J 8 bases short, with 11 bases between. The DNA of the CDR3 is TGTGCCAGCAGTGACTCCCTCGGAGCGGATGAGCAGTTCTTC. Amino acid sequence: CASSDSLGADEQFF.

This chain joins TRBV10-3 and TRBJ2-2, with D unresolved. The germline V and J ends were trimmed by 0 bases and 5 bases, with 10 bases remaining between them. The CDR3 totals 15 residues. Germline V gene sequence: CDR1 ENHRY, CDR2 SYGVKD. The CDR3 spells CAISESDPSTGELFF. CDR3 nucleotide sequence: TGTGCCATCAGTGAGTCCGATCCTAGTACCGGGGAGCTGTTTTTT.

This sequence joins TRBV9 and TRBJ2-1; the match to TRBD1 covers 11 bases. Losses at the gene ends were 4 bases for V and 10 bases for J; bases not matched to a gene: 19. Per the germline V gene, CDR1 is SGDLS and CDR2 is YYNGEE. The CDR3 totals 18 residues. CDR3 DNA: TGTGCCAGCAGCCCTAGTAGGGGGTCTGGACAGGGGGCTTGGGAGCAGTTCTTC. Translating it yields CASSPSRGSGQGAWEQFF.

This CDR3 reads CASSEHGTEQYF. CDR3 in DNA: TGTGCCAGCAGTGAGCATGGGACTGAGCAGTACTTC. The V gene is TRBV6-1, the J gene TRBJ2-7, with D possibly being TRBD2 (6 bases). Between the trimmed V and J ends, which lost 3 bases and 7 bases, there was a span of 10 bases. CDR3 length: 12 amino acids. CDR1 and CDR2 (germline): MNHNS, SASEGT.

This chain links TRBV29-1 with TRBJ2-1; D gene unclear. V lost 4 bases, J lost 5 bases, and 6 bases lay in between. The CDR3 is 11 amino acids. Germline values: CDR1 SQVTM, CDR2 ANQGSEA. The CDR3 DNA is TGCAGCGTTGCCGTTAACAATGAGCAGTTCTTC. It specifies CSVAVNNEQFF.

The genes are TRBV15 and TRBJ1-4; 9 bases map to TRBD1. V lost 2 bases and J lost 6; bases outside the gene matches: 25. The CDR3 loop spans 22 amino acids. The germline V gene has CDR1 LNHNV and CDR2 YYDKDF (reference sequence). CDR3 loop: CATSRSYEGGTGRPGADEKLFF. The CDR3 DNA sequence: TGTGCCACCAGCAGATCCTACGAAGGCGGGACAGGGCGTCCCGGTGCTGATGAAAAACTGTTTTTT.

This sequence joins TRBV4-2 and TRBJ1-1; the D is unclear. CDR3 length equals 14 residues. V was cut by 1 base and J by 4 bases, with 10 bases left in between. The germline V gene encodes CDR1 LGHNA and CDR2 YNFKEQ. CDR3 sequence (DNA): TGTGCCAGCAGCCAAGTGGAGAGTATCACTGAAGCTTTCTTT. Encoded protein: CASSQVESITEAFF.

This sequence joins TRBV11-3 and TRBJ2-5; possible D gene TRBD2, 5 bases. V lost 3 bases and J 3 bases, leaving 8 bases between the germline ends. CDR3 length equals 13 residues. The germline V gene has CDR1 SGHNT and CDR2 YENEEA. Here the CDR3 reads CASSFRGEETQYF. CDR3 in DNA: TGTGCCAGCAGCTTCCGGGGTGAAGAGACCCAGTACTTC.

This clone was detected a few times. V gene TRBV29-1 combines with J gene TRBJ2-7; 10 bases align to TRBD1. CDR1 is SQVTM and CDR2 is ANQGSEA in the germline V gene. Unmatched junction bases numbered 8, after V lost 7 bases and J lost 2 bases. This CDR3 region has 14 residues. The CDR3 spells CSASTGTGAYEQYF. The CDR3 coding sequence is TGCAGCGCCTCTACCGGGACAGGGGCCTACGAGCAGTACTTC.

This chain joins TRBV7-9 and TRBJ2-5, with 9 bases fitting TRBD2. The trim removed 5 bases at V and 1 base at J, leaving 5 bases unmatched. The V gene's germline CDR1 is SEHNR and CDR2 FQNEAQ (reference sequence). The CDR3 spans 15 residues. The CDR3 DNA reads as TGTGCCAGCAGCCCTCTGCGGGGGGGCCAAGAGACCCAGTACTTC. Amino acid sequence: CASSPLRGGQETQYF. Combining the CDR3 with reference TRBV7-9 and TRBJ2-5 gives the whole variable domain DTGVSQNPRHKITKRGQNVTFRCDPISEHNRLYWYRQTLGQGPEFLTYFQNEAQLEKSRLLSDRFSAERPKGSFSTLEIQRTEQGDSAMYLCASSPLRGGQETQYFGPGTRLLVL.

J is TRBJ1-1 and V is TRBV6-5; 8 bases map to TRBD1. The V and J ends lost 5 bases and 5 bases, in that order; junction bases with no gene match: 7. The CDR3 is made up of 14 amino acids. The germline V gene has CDR1 MNHEY and CDR2 SVGAGI. The CDR3 spells CASSPGGWGTEAFF. CDR3 bases: TGTGCCAGCAGTCCAGGGGGCTGGGGGACTGAAGCTTTCTTT.